This T cell receptor beta chain was sequenced for a study of T cells in Graves' hyperthyroidism and ophthalmopathy. Germline CDR1 and CDR2: MNHNY and SVGAGI (reference sequence). There are 18 residues in the CDR3. Newly diagnosed hyperthyroidism, duration under 2 months, in patients aged 18 to 65. Using RNA transcripts as the source, TCR beta CDR3 regions were amplified. With the HTBI primer set, the TCR CDR3 went through a first round of RT-PCR. TCRdb ran MiXCR on the multiplex PCR reads and lists one entry per CDR3 protein. The table shows hundreds of thousands of distinct CDR3 sequences, with about 17% occurring only once. Points from the study as a whole: Stable hyperthyroidism was separated from ophthalmopathy by a model based on 13 V-J features.

This clonotype appeared a few times. What it recognizes is unknown. The junction and the germline gene differ at one end; a read error may be behind it. The source material was blood. This clonotype was obtained from a woman in her thirties with Graves' hyperthyroidism. J is TRBJ2-3 and V is TRBV6-6; TRBD2 aligns across 9 bases. For the CDR3, the DNA is TGTGCCGGCAGTTACTCGATGGTTAGCGGGAGCCGGGGAGATACGCAGTATTTT. Amino acid sequence: CAGSYSMVSGSRGDTQYF.